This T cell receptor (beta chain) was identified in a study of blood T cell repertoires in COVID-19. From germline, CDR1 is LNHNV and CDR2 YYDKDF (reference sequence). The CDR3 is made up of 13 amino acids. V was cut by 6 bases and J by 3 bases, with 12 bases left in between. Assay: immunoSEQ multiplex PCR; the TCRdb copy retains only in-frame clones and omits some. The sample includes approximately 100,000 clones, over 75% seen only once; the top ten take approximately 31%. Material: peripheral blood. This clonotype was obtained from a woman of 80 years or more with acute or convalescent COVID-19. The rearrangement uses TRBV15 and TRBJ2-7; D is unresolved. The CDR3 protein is CATSPRKVYEQYF. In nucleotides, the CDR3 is TGTGCCACCAGTCCTAGGAAGGTCTACGAGCAGTACTTC.